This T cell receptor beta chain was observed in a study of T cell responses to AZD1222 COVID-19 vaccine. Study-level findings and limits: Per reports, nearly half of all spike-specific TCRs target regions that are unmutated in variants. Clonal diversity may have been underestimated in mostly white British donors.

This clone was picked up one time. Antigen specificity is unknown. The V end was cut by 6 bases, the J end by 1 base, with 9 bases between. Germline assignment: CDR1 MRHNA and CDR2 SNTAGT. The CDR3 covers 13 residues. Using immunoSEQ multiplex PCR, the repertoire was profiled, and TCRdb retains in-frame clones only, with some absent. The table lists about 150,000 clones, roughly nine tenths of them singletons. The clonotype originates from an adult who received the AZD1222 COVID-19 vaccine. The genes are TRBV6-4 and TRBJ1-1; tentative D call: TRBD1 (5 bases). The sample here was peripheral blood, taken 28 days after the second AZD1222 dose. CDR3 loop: CASRGGGNTEAFF. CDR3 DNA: TGTGCCAGCAGGGGCGGGGGGAACACTGAAGCTTTCTTT.